The rows below give T cell receptor beta chains drawn from one sample of a study of regulatory T cells in long-lasting Graves disease. A single record per CDR3 protein comes from TCRdb applying MiXCR to the multiplex PCR reads. This sample has roughly 320,000 distinct CDR3 sequences; around 17% occur once, and the top ten carry approximately 30%. These same records also appear under a second study, on T cells in Graves' hyperthyroidism and ophthalmopathy.

Material: peripheral blood mononuclear cells (PBMCs), obtained at new diagnosis, from a patient treated with antithyroid drugs. The receptors derive from a man aged 35-49 years with Graves disease. Each CDR3 is given with its conserved first and last residue. Fields, in order: V gene, D gene, clone size, J gene, CDR3 DNA, CDR3 protein. The D gene is left open where the match is weak. A clone size is listed for some rows: how often the clone was seen (once, few, many), or a class if it is expanded.

TRBV7-8,.,many,TRBJ1-1,TGTGCCAGCAGGGGAGACACTGAAGCTTTCTTT,CASRGDTEAFF
TRBV5-1,TRBD2,many,TRBJ2-2,TGCGCCAGCAGCCTTGGAGCGGGGGGCTCCGGGGAGCTGTTTTTT,CASSLGAGGSGELFF
TRBV20-1,TRBD1,many,TRBJ1-6,TGCAGTGCTACGACAGGGAATTCACCCCTCCACTTT,CSATTGNSPLHF
TRBV15,.,many,TRBJ2-3,TGTACCACCAGCAGAGATCGCGATGCGGTTACGGAAACGCAGTATTTT,CTTSRDRDAVTETQYF
TRBV30,.,few,TRBJ2-6,TGTGCCTGGAGGCAGGGTGCTAGCTCTGGGGCCAACGTCCTGACTTTC,CAWRQGASSGANVLTF
TRBV3-1,.,many,TRBJ1-1,TGTGCCAGCAAGGTAGCGAACACTGAAGCTTTCTTT,CASKVANTEAFF
TRBV12-3/TRBV12-4,.,many,TRBJ2-3,TGTGCCAGCAGCGAGACAGGGAGGGGCACAGATACGCAGTATTTT,CASSETGRGTDTQYF
TRBV7-2,.,many,TRBJ1-2,TGTGCCAGCAGCTTAGCGTCAGTTTCTAACTATGGCTACACCTTC,CASSLASVSNYGYTF
TRBV29-1,.,many,TRBJ2-1,TGCAGCGTTCTTACTCCCACTAGGCCCTACAATGAGCAGTTCTTC,CSVLTPTRPYNEQFF
TRBV27,.,many,TRBJ1-6,TGTGCCAGCAGTTCCGGAAGGAGCTCCTATAATTCACCCCTCCACTTT,CASSSGRSSYNSPLHF
TRBV30,TRBD1,.,TRBJ1-1,TGTGCCTGGGAACGACAGGGGAACACTGAAGCTTTCTTT,CAWERQGNTEAFF
TRBV10-3,TRBD1,few,TRBJ2-5,TGTGCCATCAGTGGGGGACAGGGGGATGAGACCCAGTACTTC,CAISGGQGDETQYF
TRBV28,TRBD1,many,TRBJ2-4,TGTGCCAGCAGTTTATTCACAGGGGGAAACATTCAGTACTTC,CASSLFTGGNIQYF
TRBV9,TRBD1,few,TRBJ2-1,TGTGCCAGCAGCCCCCAAAGGGGGCTTGAGCAGTTCTTC,CASSPQRGLEQFF
TRBV29-1,TRBD2,.,TRBJ2-2,TGCAGCGTTGAGAGGACGGGACTAGCCGGGGAGCTGTTTTTT,CSVERTGLAGELFF
TRBV7-2,.,many,TRBJ1-3,TGTGCCAGCAGCGTGCAGGGGACTGGAAACACCATATATTTT,CASSVQGTGNTIYF